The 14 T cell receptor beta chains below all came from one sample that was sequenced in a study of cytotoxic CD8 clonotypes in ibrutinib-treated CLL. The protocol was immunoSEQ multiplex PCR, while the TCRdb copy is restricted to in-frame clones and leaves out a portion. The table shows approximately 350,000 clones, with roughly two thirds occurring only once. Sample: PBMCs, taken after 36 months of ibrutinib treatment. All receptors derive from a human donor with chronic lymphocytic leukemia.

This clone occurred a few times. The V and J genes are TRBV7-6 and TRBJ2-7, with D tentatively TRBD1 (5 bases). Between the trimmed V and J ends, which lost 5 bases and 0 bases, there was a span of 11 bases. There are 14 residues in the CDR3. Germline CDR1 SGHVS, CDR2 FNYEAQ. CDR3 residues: CASSRTGFSYEQYF. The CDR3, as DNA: TGTGCCAGCAGCCGCACAGGATTCTCCTACGAGCAGTACTTC.

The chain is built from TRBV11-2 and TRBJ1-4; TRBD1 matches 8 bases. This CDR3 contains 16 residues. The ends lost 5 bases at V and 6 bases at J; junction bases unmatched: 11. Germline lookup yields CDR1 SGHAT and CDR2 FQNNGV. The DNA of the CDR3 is TGTGCCAGCAGCCGGATGGCAGGGGGCCGTGATGAAAAACTGTTTTTT. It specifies CASSRMAGGRDEKLFF.

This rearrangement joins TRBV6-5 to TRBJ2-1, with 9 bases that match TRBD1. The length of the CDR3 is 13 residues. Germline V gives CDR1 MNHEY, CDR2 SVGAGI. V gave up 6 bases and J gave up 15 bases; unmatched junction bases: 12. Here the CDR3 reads CASSQTQGAWLFF. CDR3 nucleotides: TGTGCCAGCAGCCAAACACAGGGGGCCTGGCTGTTCTTC.

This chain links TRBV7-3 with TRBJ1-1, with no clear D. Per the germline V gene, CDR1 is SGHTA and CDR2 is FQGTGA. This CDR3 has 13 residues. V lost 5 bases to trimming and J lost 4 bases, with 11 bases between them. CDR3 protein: CASSVLGGTEAFF. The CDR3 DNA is TGTGCCAGCAGCGTCCTTGGTGGCACTGAAGCTTTCTTT.

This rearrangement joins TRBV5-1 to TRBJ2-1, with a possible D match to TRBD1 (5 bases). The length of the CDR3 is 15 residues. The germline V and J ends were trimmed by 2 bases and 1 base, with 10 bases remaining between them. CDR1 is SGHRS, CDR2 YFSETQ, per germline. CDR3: CASSLPAGSYNEQFF. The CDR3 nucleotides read TGCGCCAGCAGCTTACCGGCAGGGTCCTACAATGAGCAGTTCTTC. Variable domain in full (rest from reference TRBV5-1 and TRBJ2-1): KAGVTQTPRYLIKTRGQQVTLSCSPISGHRSVSWYQQTPGQGLQFLFEYFSETQRNKGNFPGRFSGRQFSNSRSEMNVSTLELGDSALYLCASSLPAGSYNEQFFGPGTRLTVL.

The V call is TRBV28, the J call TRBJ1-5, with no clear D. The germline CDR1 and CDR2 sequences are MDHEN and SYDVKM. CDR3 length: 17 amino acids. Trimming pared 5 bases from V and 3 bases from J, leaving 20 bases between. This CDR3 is CASSPQRWPGDNQPQHF. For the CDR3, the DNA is TGTGCCAGCAGTCCCCAGCGATGGCCCGGGGACAATCAGCCCCAGCATTTT.

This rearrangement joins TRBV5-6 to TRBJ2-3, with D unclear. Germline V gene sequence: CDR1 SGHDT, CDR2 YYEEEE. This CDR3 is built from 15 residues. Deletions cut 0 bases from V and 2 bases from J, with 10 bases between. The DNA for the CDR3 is TGTGCCAGCAGCTTGGTGTTGCTTTCCACAGATACGCAGTATTTT. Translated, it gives CASSLVLLSTDTQYF.

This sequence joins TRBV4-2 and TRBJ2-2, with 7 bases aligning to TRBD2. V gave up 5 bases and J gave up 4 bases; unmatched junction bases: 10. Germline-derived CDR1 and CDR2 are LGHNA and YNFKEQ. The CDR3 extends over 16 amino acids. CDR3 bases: TGTGCCAGCAGCGCTCTAGCGGAGACTTTCACCGGGGAGCTGTTTTTT. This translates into CASSALAETFTGELFF.

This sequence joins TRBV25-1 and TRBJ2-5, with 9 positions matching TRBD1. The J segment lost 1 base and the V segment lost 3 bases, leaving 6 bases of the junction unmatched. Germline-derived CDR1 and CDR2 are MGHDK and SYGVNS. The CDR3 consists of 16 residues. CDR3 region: CASSEGDRASQETQYF. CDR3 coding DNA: TGTGCCAGCAGTGAGGGGGACAGGGCCTCCCAAGAGACCCAGTACTTC.

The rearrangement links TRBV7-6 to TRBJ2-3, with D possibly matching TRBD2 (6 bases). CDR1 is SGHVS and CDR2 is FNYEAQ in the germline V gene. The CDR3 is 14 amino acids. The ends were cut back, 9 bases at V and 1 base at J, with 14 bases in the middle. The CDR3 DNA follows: TGTGCCAGTTCACCTAGCGCAGGCACAGATACGCAGTATTTT. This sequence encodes CASSPSAGTDTQYF.

This CDR3 reads CARPDHRGPQETQYF. CDR3 coding DNA: TGTGCCAGACCAGATCACAGGGGGCCCCAAGAGACCCAGTACTTC. The gene calls are TRBV27 and TRBJ2-5, with TRBD1 identical over 9 bases. J lost 1 base, V lost 9 bases, and 9 bases had no gene match. Per the germline V gene, CDR1 is MNHEY and CDR2 is SMNVEV (reference sequence). The CDR3 has 15 amino acids.

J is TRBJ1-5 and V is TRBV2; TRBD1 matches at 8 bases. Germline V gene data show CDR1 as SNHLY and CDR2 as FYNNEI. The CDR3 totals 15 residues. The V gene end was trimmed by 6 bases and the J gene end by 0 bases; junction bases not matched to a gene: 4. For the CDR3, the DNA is TGTGCCAGCAGGTGGACAGGGTCTAGCAATCAGCCCCAGCATTTT. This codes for CASRWTGSSNQPQHF.

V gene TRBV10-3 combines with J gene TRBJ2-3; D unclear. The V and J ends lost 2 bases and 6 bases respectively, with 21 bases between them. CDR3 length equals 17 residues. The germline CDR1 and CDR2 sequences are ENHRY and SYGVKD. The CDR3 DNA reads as TGTGCCATCAGTGAGAGGGTTGCGCTAGACAACCGGGATACGCAGTATTTT. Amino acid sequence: CAISERVALDNRDTQYF.

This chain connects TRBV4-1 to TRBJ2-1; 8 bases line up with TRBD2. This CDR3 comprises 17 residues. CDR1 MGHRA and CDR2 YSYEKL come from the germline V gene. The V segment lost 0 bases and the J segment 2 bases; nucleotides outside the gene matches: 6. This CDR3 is CASSQDSPGGAYNEQFF. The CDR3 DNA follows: TGCGCCAGCAGCCAAGATTCCCCGGGGGGGGCCTACAATGAGCAGTTCTTC.